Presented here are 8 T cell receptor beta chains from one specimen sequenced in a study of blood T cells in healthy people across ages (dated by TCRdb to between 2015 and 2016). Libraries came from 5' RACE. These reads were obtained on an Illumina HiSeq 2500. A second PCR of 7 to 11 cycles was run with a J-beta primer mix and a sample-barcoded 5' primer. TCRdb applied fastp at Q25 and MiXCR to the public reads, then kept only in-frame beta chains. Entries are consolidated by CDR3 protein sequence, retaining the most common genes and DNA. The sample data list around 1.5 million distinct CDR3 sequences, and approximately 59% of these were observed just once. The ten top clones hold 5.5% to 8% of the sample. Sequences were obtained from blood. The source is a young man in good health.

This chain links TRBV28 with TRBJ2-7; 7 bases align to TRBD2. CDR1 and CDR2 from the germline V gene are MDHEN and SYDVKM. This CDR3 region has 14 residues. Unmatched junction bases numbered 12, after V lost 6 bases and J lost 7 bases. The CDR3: CASRLSGASGEQYF. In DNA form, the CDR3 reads TGTGCCAGCAGACTAAGCGGGGCCTCAGGGGAGCAGTACTTC.

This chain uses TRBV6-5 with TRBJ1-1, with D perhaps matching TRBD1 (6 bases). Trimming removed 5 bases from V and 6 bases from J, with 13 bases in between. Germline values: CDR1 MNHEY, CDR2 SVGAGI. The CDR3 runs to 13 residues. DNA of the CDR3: TGTGCCAGCAGTATCACAGGGTCCCCTGAAGCTTTCTTT. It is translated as CASSITGSPEAFF.

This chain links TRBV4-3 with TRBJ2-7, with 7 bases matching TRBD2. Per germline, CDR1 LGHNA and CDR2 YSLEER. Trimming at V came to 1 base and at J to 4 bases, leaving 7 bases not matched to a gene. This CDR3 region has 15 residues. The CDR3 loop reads CASSQVGGMGYEQYF. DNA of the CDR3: TGCGCCAGCAGCCAAGTGGGAGGGATGGGGTACGAGCAGTACTTC.

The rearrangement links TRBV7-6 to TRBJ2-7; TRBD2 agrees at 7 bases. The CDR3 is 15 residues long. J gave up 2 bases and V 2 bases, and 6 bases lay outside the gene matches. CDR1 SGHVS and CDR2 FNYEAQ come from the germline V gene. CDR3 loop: CASSLTLAAPYEQYF. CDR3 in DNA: TGTGCCAGCAGCTTAACCCTAGCGGCTCCCTACGAGCAGTACTTC. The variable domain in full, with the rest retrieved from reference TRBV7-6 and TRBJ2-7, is GAGVSQSPRYKVTKRGQDVALRCDPISGHVSLYWYRQALGQGPEFLTYFNYEAQQDKSGLPNDRFSAERPEGSISTLTIQRTEQRDSAMYRCASSLTLAAPYEQYFGPGTRLTVT.

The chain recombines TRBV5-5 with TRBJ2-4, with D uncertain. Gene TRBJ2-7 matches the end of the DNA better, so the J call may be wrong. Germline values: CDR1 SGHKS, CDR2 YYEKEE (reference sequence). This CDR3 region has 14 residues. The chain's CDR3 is CASSPAIQGYEQYF. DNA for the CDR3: TGTGCCAGCAGCCCCGCAATTCAAGGGTACGAGCAGTACTTC.

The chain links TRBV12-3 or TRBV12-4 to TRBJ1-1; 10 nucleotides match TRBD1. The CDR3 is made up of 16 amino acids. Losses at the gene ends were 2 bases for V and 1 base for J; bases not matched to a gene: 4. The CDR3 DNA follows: TGTGCCAGCAGTTTAACTTGGACAGGGGGGAACACTGAAGCTTTCTTT. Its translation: CASSLTWTGGNTEAFF.

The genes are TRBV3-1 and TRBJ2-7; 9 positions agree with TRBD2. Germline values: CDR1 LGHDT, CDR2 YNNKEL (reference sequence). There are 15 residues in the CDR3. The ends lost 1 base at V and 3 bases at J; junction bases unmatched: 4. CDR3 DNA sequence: TGTGCCAGCAGCCAAGCGGCGGGGGGGTTCTACGAGCAGTACTTC. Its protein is CASSQAAGGFYEQYF.

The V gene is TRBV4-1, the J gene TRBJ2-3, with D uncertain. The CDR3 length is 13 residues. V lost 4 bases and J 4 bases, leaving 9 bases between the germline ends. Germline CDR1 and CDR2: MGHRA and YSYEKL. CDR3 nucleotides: TGCGCCAGCAGCCCGATTTTGGCAGATACGCAGTATTTT. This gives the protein CASSPILADTQYF.